This passage covers 4 T cell receptor beta chains from one sample sequenced in a study of CD4 T cells in relation to SARS-CoV-2 and coronaviruses (dated by TCRdb to about 2021). Library preparation was by the immunoSEQ multiplex PCR assay. TCRdb's version of the immuneACCESS table is confined to in-frame rearrangements and falls short of the full clone set. An unresolved V gene accounts for under half of the shortfall where checked; the remainder is of unknown origin. The sample profile shows around 25,000 clones; just under 75% of them were found once. The ten largest make up approximately 21% of the sample. The antigens of these receptors remain unknown. CD4+ T cells from unexposed donors were collected before the COVID-19 pandemic (2011-2018). After approximately eleven days of culture, CD4+ T cells were isolated with the EasySep CD4+ T cell isolation kit. Sequencing was performed on CD4+ T cells from PBMCs, cultured in vitro. The origin of the receptors is a human donor in good health.

This clone qualifies as medium-sized. The gene calls are TRBV7-8 and TRBJ2-7, with a weak D call TRBD2 (6 bases). The V end was cut by 5 bases, the J end by 3 bases, with 14 bases between. CDR1 is SGHVS, CDR2 FQNEAQ, per germline. The CDR3 has 14 residues. The CDR3 nucleotides read TGTGCCAGCAGCGAAAGGGAGGCTAACTACGAGCAGTACTTC. It translates to CASSEREANYEQYF. Full variable domain (missing parts from reference TRBV7-8 and TRBJ2-7): GAGVSQSPRYKVAKRGQDVALRCDPISGHVSLFWYQQALGQGPEFLTYFQNEAQLDKSGLPSDRFFAERPEGSVSTLKIQRTQQEDSAVYLCASSEREANYEQYFGPGTRLTVT.

This clone showed up just a few times. J is TRBJ1-1 and V is TRBV6-5, with a tentative D call TRBD1 (5 bases). The V end lost 6 bases, the J end lost 4 bases, and 18 bases lay between the germline ends. The CDR3 has 15 residues. Germline V gene data show CDR1 as MNHEY and CDR2 as SVGAGI. The CDR3 region has the DNA TGTGCCAGCAGCACACTCAGGGACGTGGGCACTGAAGCTTTCTTT. Encoded protein: CASSTLRDVGTEAFF.

The V gene is TRBV2, the J gene TRBJ1-5; 7 nucleotides line up with TRBD1. The CDR3 covers 14 residues. Germline trimming cut 6 bases from V and 3 bases from J; bases unmatched to any gene: 5. Germline V gene sequence: CDR1 SNHLY, CDR2 FYNNEI. The CDR3 nucleotides read TGTGCCAGCAGGGGGGACAGCTCCAATCAGCCCCAGCATTTT. Protein product: CASRGDSSNQPQHF.

The chain links TRBV11-3 to TRBJ2-1; the match to TRBD2 covers 10 bases. V was pared by 4 bases and J by 10 bases, with 7 bases of the junction left unmatched. This CDR3 spans 14 amino acids. Germline V gene lookup returns CDR1 SGHNT and CDR2 YENEEA. The CDR3 region is CASSSTSGVQEQFF. CDR3 bases: TGTGCCAGCAGCTCCACTAGCGGGGTCCAGGAGCAGTTCTTC.